This TCR beta chain was identified in a study of beta chain features in type 1 diabetes (dated by TCRdb to 2017 to 2018). Regarding the complete study: No differences in mean age, gender distribution, total cell number or subset yield were found between patients and healthy donors. Naive and central memory subsets were obtained from all 30 or so donors, but regulatory and stem cell-like memory subsets were isolated from only 8 patients and about 8 healthy donors. In the study, recently diagnosed type 1 diabetes patients and matched healthy donors were compared on the TCRB repertoires of their sorted circulating CD4+ T cell subsets. A total of over 95,000,000 sorted cells were examined across all samples, and RNA yield correlated strongly with the number of cells per subset. Overall study results and their limits: Naive, central memory and regulatory TCRB repertoires appeared to be more alike among patients than among healthy donors. PCR might favor shorter templates, but patient and control samples were amplified and corrected together, so any skew would affect both groups equally. Fewer insertions and more nucleotide deletions at VDJ recombination sites were observed in patients with type 1 diabetes, implying thymic rearrangement abnormalities. Type 1 diabetes patients showed a moderate but significant shortening of TCRB CDR3 length in all four CD4+ subsets. Because small numbers of individuals were included in the HLA sub-analyses, any influence of HLA type on TCRB rearrangement was left unresolved. Because cDNA was sequenced instead of genomic DNA, activated cells with high expression could be over-represented, although the groups did not differ in activation or CD3 levels.

This clone was observed a few times. The antigen this receptor binds is unknown. One base away there is no much larger clone; base qualities are not given. The sample carries other DNA sequences with the same CDR3. Reading from cysteine to phenylalanine, the CDR3 counts 14 amino acids. The only DNA kept is the CDR3, 42 bases in frame from the first base. From a lookup of the germline V gene, CDR1 and CDR2 are LGHNA and YSLEER. Trimming removed 0 bases from V and 4 bases from J, leaving 7 bases between the germline ends. Each donor gave one peripheral blood draw, averaging approximately 120 mL, which was collected into heparinised tubes. Naive, central memory, regulatory and stem cell-like memory CD4+ T cells were sorted on a BD FACSAria II using a panel including CD45RO, CCR7, CD25, CD127, CD95 and CD27. Purity was above 98% for every sorted population. Right away, PBMCs were isolated by Lymphoprep density gradient centrifugation and were stained directly, with no culture step. To minimize batch effects, samples were stained and sorted in pairs, one healthy donor with one patient per experiment.

All of the isolated RNA was reverse transcribed with the High Capacity cDNA Reverse Transcription Kit, so expressed TCRB transcripts were sequenced. Naive, central memory and regulatory T cell samples underwent deep immunoSEQ sequencing, averaging roughly 3.4 million total reads per sample. Sorted cells were lysed in RLT buffer, and RNA was extracted using DNase-treated RNeasy Micro or Mini kits according to cell number. Each cell subset was processed separately to prevent cross-contamination, with patient and healthy donor samples processed together. The immunoSEQ multiplex PCR was used to amplify TCRB sequences from cDNA, generating 87-bp fragments that spanned the CDR3 region. Sequencing of the amplicons was done on the Illumina HiSeq platform. In the source study's methods: Synthetic template baselines were used to correct PCR bias computationally, reads within Hamming distance 2 were collapsed together, and singletons that could not be merged were discarded. Reads were aligned to IMGT to assign V, D and J genes, CDR3 length, and insertions or deletions at six rearrangement sites. Clonotype counts were normalized to sorted cell number within each subset before computing true diversity and Gini coefficients with the tcR R package. The overlap coefficient, calculated on TCRB nucleotide sequences, was used to quantify repertoire sharing. What TCRdb holds here is the immuneACCESS table cut down to in-frame rearrangements. Part of the clones is not present; checked against another copy, under half of the missing clones reflect an unresolved V gene, and the others are unexplained. The V and J calls and clone size are taken from that table; D and trimming were inferred from the DNA. The sample table records around 340,000 clones; roughly 9% of these occur just once. Around 1% of the sample lies in the top ten.

Sequenced material: central memory CD4+ T cells from blood. This sequence originates from a man between 25 and 39 years old with type 1 diabetes. The sequence is built from TRBV4-3 and TRBJ1-5; the D gene remains uncertain. DNA sequence: TGCGCCAGCAGCCAAGATGGAAGGAATCAGCCCCAGCATTTT. The encoded protein is CASSQDGRNQPQHF.